This T cell receptor beta chain appears in the sequencing data of a study of T cells after yellow fever vaccination (dated by TCRdb to the late 2010s). About the full investigation: The SMART-Seq v4 Ultra Low Input RNA kit was used to prepare libraries from fractions with low cell numbers. To track T-cell clones before and after primary and booster YFV17D yellow fever vaccination, bulk TCR alpha and beta repertoires were sequenced longitudinally. Two healthy male donors made up the cohort, one aged 18 to 30 years and the other aged 30 to 40 years. Blood was collected at multiple timepoints before and after primary and secondary immunization, and bulk PBMC replicates and cell subsets were isolated.

TCR cDNA was synthesized by 5'RACE template switching, which introduced a universal primer site and unique molecular identifiers. Priming of cDNA synthesis was performed from both the TCR alpha and TCR beta constant segments. Library amplification used two PCR steps, and the second PCR step added sample barcodes and sequencing adapters. Sequencing of libraries was done on Illumina HiSeq 2500 (2x100 bp) or NovaSeq (2x150 bp). The study's own analysis went as follows. MIGEC handled demultiplexing of reads and collapsing into UMI consensus sequences, while MiXCR performed V(D)J alignment. Vaccine-responding clonotypes were defined with edgeR using replicate PBMC samples, requiring FDR below 0.01 and a log2 fold change above 5 up to day 15. Each bulk clonotype was labeled CD4 or CD8 based on which sequenced repertoire, CD4 or CD8, contained the clonotype at higher abundance. In TCRdb, the public reads were trimmed at Q25 with fastp and aligned with MiXCR, with productive beta chains retained. Every CDR3 protein is listed once, alongside the most common genes and DNA of its rows. In this record, the V and J calls reflect TCRdb's handling and not the investigators' own analysis. This sample has 200,000 to 300,000 distinct CDR3 sequences in its table, and 10% to 15% of those were observed once. The ten biggest clones cover less than 0.55% of the sample.

Overall study results and their limits: A small share of clonotypes was detected in both CD4 and CD8 compartments, with the overlap likely arising from convergent recombination. After the booster, most clones that had expanded after primary vaccination were detected again (approximately 96% of CD4 and around nine tenths of CD8), suggesting broad maintenance of memory. Because only two donors were included in the study, the extent to which the findings can be generalized is limited. Computational filtering was needed because FACS-sorted repertoires could contain abundant contaminating clonotypes from the bulk population. Compared with the primary T-cell response, the secondary T-cell response was faster but weaker, reaching its peak on day 5 rather than on day 15.

This clonotype was seen ten or more times. This clone's antigen is unknown. There are no base qualities to consult, and no much larger clone falls within one base. Explained via the paper, the treatment or condition label denotes: live attenuated yellow fever vaccine strain. PBMCs were isolated from peripheral blood using a standard Ficoll-Paque protocol. CD4 and CD8 T-cell fractions were isolated with Dynabeads CD4 and CD8 positive selection kits. TriZol was used to extract RNA from bulk PBMCs, CD4 and CD8 fractions, and dextramer-positive and dextramer-negative fractions. The sequence was collected from a man aged 25-45 years who received the YFV17D yellow fever vaccine. This specimen was CD4+ T cells sorted from PBMCs, taken 45 days after the yellow fever booster vaccination.

The nucleotide sequence reads as follows: TGTGCCAGCAGCATCACAGATACGCAGTATTTT. This translates into CASSITDTQYF. The chain was built from TRBV12-3 or TRBV12-4 and TRBJ2-3; the D gene lacks a confident call. Between the V and J ends, shortened by 6 bases and 2 bases respectively, the junction contains 3 bases. Including the terminal cysteine and phenylalanine, the CDR3 comprises 11 residues. Of the read, only the CDR3 DNA is kept; its 33 bases are in frame from base 1.